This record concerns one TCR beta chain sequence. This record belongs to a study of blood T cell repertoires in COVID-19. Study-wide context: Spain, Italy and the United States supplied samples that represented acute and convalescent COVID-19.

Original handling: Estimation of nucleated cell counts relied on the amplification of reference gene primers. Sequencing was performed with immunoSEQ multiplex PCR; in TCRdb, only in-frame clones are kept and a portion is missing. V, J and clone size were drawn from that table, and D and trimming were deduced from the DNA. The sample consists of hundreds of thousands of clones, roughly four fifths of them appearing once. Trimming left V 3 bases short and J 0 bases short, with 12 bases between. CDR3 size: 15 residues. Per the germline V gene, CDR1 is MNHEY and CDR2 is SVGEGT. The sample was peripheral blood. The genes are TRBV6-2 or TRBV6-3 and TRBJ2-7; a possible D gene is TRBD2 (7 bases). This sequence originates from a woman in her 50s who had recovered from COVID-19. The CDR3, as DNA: TGTGCCAGCAGTTATTCCGGGGGGCACTCCTACGAGCAGTACTTC. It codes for CASSYSGGHSYEQYF.